Below, 20 T cell receptor beta chains from the same sample are listed, as sequenced in a study of control samples from healthy donors and cancer patients. Sequenced by immunoSEQ multiplex PCR; TCRdb stores in-frame clones only, minus some. The sample holds fewer than 200,000 clones. What was sequenced was blood. Receptor source: a woman in her thirties in good health.

This chain joins TRBV5-5 and TRBJ2-7; 7 bases are shared with TRBD1. This CDR3 contains 15 residues. Germline CDR1 SGHKS, CDR2 YYEKEE (reference sequence). V lost 2 bases, J lost 0 bases, and 5 bases stayed unmatched. The CDR3 region has the DNA TGTGCCAGCAGCTTAGTAGGGACAGACTCCTACGAGCAGTACTTC. Its protein product is CASSLVGTDSYEQYF.

The chain carries TRBV14 and TRBJ2-1; no firm D call. V lost 4 bases to trimming and J lost 4 bases, with 14 bases between them. The germline V gene encodes CDR1 SGHDN and CDR2 FVKESK. The length of the CDR3 is 15 residues. Here the CDR3 DNA reads TGTGCCAGCAGCCCTCAGTTTGGAAAATACAATGAGCAGTTCTTC. It translates to CASSPQFGKYNEQFF.

The chain couples TRBV10-2 to TRBJ1-6, with a weak D call TRBD1 (5 bases). The CDR3 has 14 amino acids. Between the trimmed V and J ends, which lost 6 bases and 4 bases, there was a span of 10 bases. From germline, CDR1 is WSHSY and CDR2 SAAADI. The CDR3 sequence is CASSDTGYNSPLHF. The CDR3 DNA is TGCGCCAGCAGCGATACAGGTTATAATTCACCCCTCCACTTT.

V usage is TRBV3-1 (or the pseudogene TRBV3-2) and J usage is TRBJ2-1, with TRBD2 matching 9 bases. The CDR3 runs to 16 residues. The trim removed 4 bases at V and 4 bases at J, leaving 8 bases unmatched. CDR1 and CDR2 from the germline V gene are LGHDT and YNNKEL (reference sequence). The CDR3 here is CASSPESGGIYNEQFF. The CDR3 DNA reads as TGTGCCAGCAGCCCAGAAAGCGGGGGGATTTACAATGAGCAGTTCTTC.

The V and J genes are TRBV6-6 and TRBJ1-2; D gene ambiguous. Trimming stripped 6 bases from V and 0 bases from J, with 20 bases between. Germline assignment: CDR1 MNHNY and CDR2 SVGAGI (reference sequence). This CDR3 is 17 amino acids long. The CDR3 is CASSRGKFRGPNYGYTF. CDR3 in DNA: TGTGCCAGCAGCCGAGGCAAATTCCGGGGTCCTAACTATGGCTACACCTTC.

The chain is built from TRBV21-1 and TRBJ1-2; the D call of TRBD1 is as the table states it, not checked on the DNA. TRBV21-1 is a pseudogene segment. This CDR3 has 17 amino acids. DNA for the CDR3: TGTGCCATCTCTATAGGCAAGGGCAGGTCCCTTGGGGCTGGCTACACCTTC. Protein product: CAISIGKGRSLGAGYTF.

This rearrangement joins TRBV12-3 or TRBV12-4 to TRBJ1-5; 7 bases fit TRBD1. J was trimmed by 6 bases and V by 2 bases; bases with no gene match: 1. The CDR3 consists of 13 residues. CDR3 DNA: TGTGCCAGCAGTTTACAGGGGGTTCAGCCCCAGCATTTT. Translating gives CASSLQGVQPQHF.

The chain combines TRBV28 with TRBJ1-2; no firm D call. The germline V gene encodes CDR1 MDHEN and CDR2 SYDVKM. Trimming removed 3 bases at V and 8 bases at J, with 7 bases between. There are 11 residues in the CDR3. The chain's CDR3 is CASSFKGGYTF. As DNA, the CDR3 is TGTGCCAGCAGTTTTAAAGGAGGCTACACCTTC.

V usage is TRBV19 and J usage is TRBJ2-7, with D hard to call. Germline values: CDR1 LNHDA, CDR2 SQIVND (reference sequence). V lost 3 bases and J lost 5, with 11 bases in between. The CDR3 consists of 13 residues. The CDR3 bases are TGTGCCAGTAGTATTCTTGAAGGGAACGAGCAGTACTTC. It yields the protein CASSILEGNEQYF.

The chain recombines TRBV4-1 with TRBJ1-2; D is ambiguous. This CDR3 spans 12 amino acids. The germline V gene encodes CDR1 MGHRA and CDR2 YSYEKL. V gave up 2 bases and J gave up 5 bases, with 6 bases separating them. The CDR3 nucleotides are TGCGCCAGCAGCCAATCGGAGTATGGCTACACCTTC. Amino acid sequence: CASSQSEYGYTF.

The chain is built from TRBV7-9 and TRBJ2-2; perhaps TRBD1 as D (6 bases). Trimming removed 0 bases from V and 10 bases from J, with 9 bases in between. The V gene's germline CDR1 is SEHNR and CDR2 FQNEAQ (reference sequence). This CDR3 contains 13 residues. The CDR3 coding sequence is TGTGCCAGCAGCTTAGCTGGGGGCGTGGAGCTGTTTTTT. Residues: CASSLAGGVELFF.

The J gene is TRBJ1-5, the V gene TRBV4-2; D might be TRBD1 (5 bases). Germline V gives CDR1 LGHNA, CDR2 YNFKEQ. Trimming cost V 0 bases and J 2 bases, with 11 bases left between them. CDR3 length equals 16 residues. The DNA for the CDR3 is TGTGCCAGCAGCCAAGAATTAGGGGCTCGCAATCAGCCCCAGCATTTT. Its protein product is CASSQELGARNQPQHF.

The chain recombines TRBV6-4 with TRBJ2-3; TRBD2 matches at 10 bases. The CDR3 runs to 15 residues. Germline V gene data show CDR1 as MRHNA and CDR2 as SNTAGT. The V gene end was trimmed by 5 bases and the J gene end by 4 bases; junction bases not matched to a gene: 6. CDR3 amino acids: CASSPSGGAADTQYF. CDR3 nucleotides: TGTGCCAGCAGTCCCAGCGGGGGGGCAGCAGATACGCAGTATTTT.

A remark on this clone: Distinct nucleotide sequences in the sample also encode this CDR3. The J gene is TRBJ1-6, the V gene TRBV9; no firm D call. There are 15 residues in the CDR3. Germline values: CDR1 SGDLS, CDR2 YYNGEE. V was shortened by 2 bases and J by 0 bases, with 6 bases between the two germline ends. This chain's CDR3 is CASSVGSSYNSPLHF. The CDR3, as DNA: TGTGCCAGCAGCGTCGGAAGCTCCTATAATTCACCCCTCCACTTT. The full variable domain, completed using reference TRBV9 and TRBJ1-6, is DSGVTQTPKHLITATGQRVTLRCSPRSGDLSVYWYQQSLDQGLQFLIQYYNGEERAKGNILERFSAQQFPDLHSELNLSSLELGDSALYFCASSVGSSYNSPLHFGNGTRLTVT.

This rearrangement joins TRBV9 to TRBJ2-3; 8 bases are shared with TRBD2. The V gene end was trimmed by 4 bases and the J gene end by 3 bases; junction bases not matched to a gene: 7. CDR1 is SGDLS, CDR2 YYNGEE, per germline. The CDR3 covers 15 residues. CDR3 DNA sequence: TGTGCCAGCAGCCTCGGGACTAGTCTAACAGATACGCAGTATTTT. This gives the protein CASSLGTSLTDTQYF.

The J gene is TRBJ1-1, the V gene TRBV28; tentatively, D is TRBD1 (6 bases). Trimming stripped 9 bases from V and 4 bases from J, with 18 bases between. From germline, CDR1 is MDHEN and CDR2 SYDVKM. This CDR3 comprises 14 residues. The CDR3 spells CASLKGGRPTEAFF. The CDR3 DNA sequence: TGTGCCAGTCTAAAGGGGGGTAGACCCACTGAAGCTTTCTTT.

As regards this clone: This CDR3 is also generated by other DNA sequences in the sample. The rearrangement uses TRBV6-2 or TRBV6-3 and TRBJ2-6; unclear D gene. Germline assignment: CDR1 MNHEY and CDR2 SVGEGT. Trimming took off 0 bases at V and 1 base at J, with 4 bases between the two ends. This CDR3 is 15 amino acids long. In DNA, the CDR3 is TGTGCCAGCAGTTACTCAGGGTCTGGGGCCAACGTCCTGACTTTC. This gives the protein CASSYSGSGANVLTF.

J is TRBJ1-4 and V is TRBV5-1; D is undetermined. CDR1 and CDR2 (germline): SGHRS, YFSETQ. V lost 2 bases, J lost 8 bases, and 13 bases lay in between. The CDR3 spans 14 residues. The DNA of the CDR3 is TGCGCCAGCAGCTTTGGGGAAAAGAAGGAAAAACTGTTTTTT. Translation gives CASSFGEKKEKLFF.

This chain joins TRBV3-1 (or the pseudogene TRBV3-2) and TRBJ1-6; weak D call: TRBD1 (5 bases). CDR3 size: 13 residues. The germline V gene encodes CDR1 LGHDT and CDR2 YNNKEL (reference sequence). V lost 4 bases and J lost 10, with 11 bases in between. The CDR3 sequence is CASSRGTRSPLHF. In DNA form, the CDR3 reads TGTGCCAGCAGCCGCGGGACCCGATCACCCCTCCACTTT.

V is TRBV25-1 and J is TRBJ2-2; 9 bases are a match to TRBD2. This CDR3 is built from 15 residues. The germline V gene has CDR1 MGHDK and CDR2 SYGVNS. The V gene end was trimmed by 3 bases and the J gene end by 3 bases; junction bases not matched to a gene: 2. The CDR3 loop reads CASSDLAGYTGELFF. The CDR3 DNA reads TGTGCCAGCAGTGATCTAGCGGGGTACACCGGGGAGCTGTTTTTT.